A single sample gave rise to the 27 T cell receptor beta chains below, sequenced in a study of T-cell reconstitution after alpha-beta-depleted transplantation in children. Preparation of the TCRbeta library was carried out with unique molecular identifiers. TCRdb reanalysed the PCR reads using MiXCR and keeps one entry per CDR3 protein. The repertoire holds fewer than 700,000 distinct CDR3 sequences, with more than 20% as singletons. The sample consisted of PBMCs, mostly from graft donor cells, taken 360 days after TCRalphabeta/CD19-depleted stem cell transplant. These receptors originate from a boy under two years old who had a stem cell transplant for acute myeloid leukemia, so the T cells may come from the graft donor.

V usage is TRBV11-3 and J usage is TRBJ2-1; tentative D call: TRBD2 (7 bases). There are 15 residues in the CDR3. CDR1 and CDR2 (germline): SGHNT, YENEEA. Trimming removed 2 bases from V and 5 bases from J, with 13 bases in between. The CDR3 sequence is CASSLIGGAHNEQFF. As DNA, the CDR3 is TGTGCCAGCAGCTTAATTGGGGGGGCCCACAATGAGCAGTTCTTC.

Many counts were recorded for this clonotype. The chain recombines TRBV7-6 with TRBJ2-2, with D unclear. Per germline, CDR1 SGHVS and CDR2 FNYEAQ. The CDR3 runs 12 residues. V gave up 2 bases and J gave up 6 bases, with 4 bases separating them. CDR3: CASSLPAGELFF. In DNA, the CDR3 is TGTGCCAGCAGCTTACCCGCCGGGGAGCTGTTTTTT.

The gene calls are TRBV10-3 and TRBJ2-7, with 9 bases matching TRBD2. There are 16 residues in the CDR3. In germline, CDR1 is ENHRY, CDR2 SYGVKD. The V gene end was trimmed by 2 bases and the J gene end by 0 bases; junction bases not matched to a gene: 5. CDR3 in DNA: TGTGCCATCAGTGAGGGTCTAGCGGGGAGCTCCTACGAGCAGTACTTC. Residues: CAISEGLAGSSYEQYF.

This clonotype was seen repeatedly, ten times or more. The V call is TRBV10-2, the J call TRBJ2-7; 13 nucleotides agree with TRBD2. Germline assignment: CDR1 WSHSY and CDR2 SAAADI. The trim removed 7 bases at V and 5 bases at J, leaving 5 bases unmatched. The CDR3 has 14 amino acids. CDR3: CASKLAGGHNEQYV. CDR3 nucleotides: TGCGCCAGCAAACTAGCGGGGGGGCACAACGAGCAGTACGTC.

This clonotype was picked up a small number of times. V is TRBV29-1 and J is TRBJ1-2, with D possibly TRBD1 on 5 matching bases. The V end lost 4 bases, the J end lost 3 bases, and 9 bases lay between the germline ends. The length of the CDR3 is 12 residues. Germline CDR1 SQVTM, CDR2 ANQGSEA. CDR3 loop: CSVVGGDYGYTF. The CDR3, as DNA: TGCAGCGTTGTGGGGGGGGACTATGGCTACACCTTC.

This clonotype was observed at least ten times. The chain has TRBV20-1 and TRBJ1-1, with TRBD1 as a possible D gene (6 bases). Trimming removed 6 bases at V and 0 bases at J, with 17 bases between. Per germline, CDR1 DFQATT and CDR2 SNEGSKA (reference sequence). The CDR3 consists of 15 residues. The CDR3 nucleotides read TGCAGTGCCCCTGGACAGCCGAACATGAACACTGAAGCTTTCTTT. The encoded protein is CSAPGQPNMNTEAFF.

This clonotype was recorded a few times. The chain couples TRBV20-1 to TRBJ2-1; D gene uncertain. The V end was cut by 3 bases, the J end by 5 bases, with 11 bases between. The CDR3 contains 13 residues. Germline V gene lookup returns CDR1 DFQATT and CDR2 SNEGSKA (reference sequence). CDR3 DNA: TGCAGTGCTAGCCCTCTAAGGGACAATGAGCAGTTCTTC. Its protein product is CSASPLRDNEQFF.

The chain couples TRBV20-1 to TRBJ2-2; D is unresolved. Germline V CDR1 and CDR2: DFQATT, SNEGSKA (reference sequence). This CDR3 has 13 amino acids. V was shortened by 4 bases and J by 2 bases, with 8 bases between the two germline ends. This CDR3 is CSAKLQNTGELFF. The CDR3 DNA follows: TGCAGTGCTAAACTACAAAACACCGGGGAGCTGTTTTTT.

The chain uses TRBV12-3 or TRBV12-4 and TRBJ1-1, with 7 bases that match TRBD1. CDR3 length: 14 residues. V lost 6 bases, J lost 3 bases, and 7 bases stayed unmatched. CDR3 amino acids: CASSALDRDTEAFF. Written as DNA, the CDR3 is TGTGCCAGCAGCGCGCTCGACAGGGACACTGAAGCTTTCTTT.

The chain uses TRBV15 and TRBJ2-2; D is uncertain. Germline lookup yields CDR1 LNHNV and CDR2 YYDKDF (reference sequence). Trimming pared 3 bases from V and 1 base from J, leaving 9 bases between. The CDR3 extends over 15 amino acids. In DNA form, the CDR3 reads TGTGCCACCAGCAGGAGGACGGAGAACACCGGGGAGCTGTTTTTT. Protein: CATSRRTENTGELFF.

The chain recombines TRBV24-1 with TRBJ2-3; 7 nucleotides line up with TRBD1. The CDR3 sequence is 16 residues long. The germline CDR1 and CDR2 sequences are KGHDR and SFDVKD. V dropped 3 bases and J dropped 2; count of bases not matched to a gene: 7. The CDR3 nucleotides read TGTGCCACCAGTGATATCGGACAGGCGAACACAGATACGCAGTATTTT. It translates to CATSDIGQANTDTQYF.

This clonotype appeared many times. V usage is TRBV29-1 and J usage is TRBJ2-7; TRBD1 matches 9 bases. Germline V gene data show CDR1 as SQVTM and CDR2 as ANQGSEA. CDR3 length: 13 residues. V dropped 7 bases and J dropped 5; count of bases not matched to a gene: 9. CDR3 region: CSAAGTGRNEQYF. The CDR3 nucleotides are TGCAGCGCAGCCGGGACAGGGAGGAACGAGCAGTACTTC.

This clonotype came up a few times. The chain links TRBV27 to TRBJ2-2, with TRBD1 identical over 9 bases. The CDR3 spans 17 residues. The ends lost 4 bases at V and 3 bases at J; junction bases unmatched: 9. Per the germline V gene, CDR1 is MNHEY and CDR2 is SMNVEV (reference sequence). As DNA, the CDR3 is TGTGCCAGCAGTTCCTATCAGGACAGGGGTGACACCGGGGAGCTGTTTTTT. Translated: CASSSYQDRGDTGELFF.

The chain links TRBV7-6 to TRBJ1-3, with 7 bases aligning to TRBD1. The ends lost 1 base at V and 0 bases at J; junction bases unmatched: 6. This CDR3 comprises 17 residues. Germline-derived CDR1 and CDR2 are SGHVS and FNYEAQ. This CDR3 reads CASSLGGTVSSGNTIYF. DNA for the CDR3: TGTGCCAGCAGCTTAGGTGGGACAGTTTCCTCTGGAAACACCATATATTTT.

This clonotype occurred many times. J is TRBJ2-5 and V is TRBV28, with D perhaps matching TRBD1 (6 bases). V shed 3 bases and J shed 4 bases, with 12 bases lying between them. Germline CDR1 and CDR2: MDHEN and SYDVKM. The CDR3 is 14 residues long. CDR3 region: CASSFGQGRETQYF. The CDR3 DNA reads TGTGCCAGCAGTTTTGGGCAGGGGAGAGAGACCCAGTACTTC.

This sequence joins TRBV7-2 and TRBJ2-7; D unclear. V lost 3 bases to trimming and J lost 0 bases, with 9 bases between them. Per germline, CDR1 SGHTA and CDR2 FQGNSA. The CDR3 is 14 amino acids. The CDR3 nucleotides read TGTGCCAGCAGCTTCTCCCTTGACTCCTACGAGCAGTACTTC. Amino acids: CASSFSLDSYEQYF.

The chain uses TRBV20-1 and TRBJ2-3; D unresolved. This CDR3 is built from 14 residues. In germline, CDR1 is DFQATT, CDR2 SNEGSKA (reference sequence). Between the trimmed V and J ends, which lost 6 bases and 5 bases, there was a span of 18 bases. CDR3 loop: CSAPPISEIDTQYF. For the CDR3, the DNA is TGCAGTGCCCCCCCCATCAGCGAGATAGATACGCAGTATTTT.

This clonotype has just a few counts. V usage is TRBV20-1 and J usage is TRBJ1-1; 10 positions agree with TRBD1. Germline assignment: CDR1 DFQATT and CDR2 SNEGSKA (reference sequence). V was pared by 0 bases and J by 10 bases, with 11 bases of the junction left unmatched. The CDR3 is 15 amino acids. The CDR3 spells CSARDGGTGANTAFF. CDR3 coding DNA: TGCAGTGCTAGAGATGGCGGGACAGGGGCCAACACAGCTTTCTTT.

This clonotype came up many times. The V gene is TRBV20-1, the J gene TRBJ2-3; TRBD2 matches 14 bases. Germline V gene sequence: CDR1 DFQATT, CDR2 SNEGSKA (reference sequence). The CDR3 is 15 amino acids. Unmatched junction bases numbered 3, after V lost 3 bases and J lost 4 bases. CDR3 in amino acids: CSASLGLAGADTQYF. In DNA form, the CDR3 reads TGCAGTGCTAGTTTGGGACTAGCGGGGGCAGATACGCAGTATTTT.

CDR3 loop: CASSLTYEQYV. The DNA of the CDR3 is TGTGCCAGCAGCTTGACCTACGAGCAGTACGTC. This chain links TRBV27 with TRBJ2-7, with D uncertain. Germline loops: CDR1 MNHEY, CDR2 SMNVEV (reference sequence). The CDR3 is 11 amino acids. V lost 6 bases and J lost 2, with 5 bases in between.

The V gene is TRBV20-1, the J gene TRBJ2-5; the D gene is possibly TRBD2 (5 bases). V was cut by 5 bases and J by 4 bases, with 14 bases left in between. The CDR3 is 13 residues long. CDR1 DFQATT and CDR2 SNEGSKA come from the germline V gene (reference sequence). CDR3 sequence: CSAVRAGGETQYF. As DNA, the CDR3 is TGCAGTGCTGTACGGGCCGGAGGAGAGACCCAGTACTTC.

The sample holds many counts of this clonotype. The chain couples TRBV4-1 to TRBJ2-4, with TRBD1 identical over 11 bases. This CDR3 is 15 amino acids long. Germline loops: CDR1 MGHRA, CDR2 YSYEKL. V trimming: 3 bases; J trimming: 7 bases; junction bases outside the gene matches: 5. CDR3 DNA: TGCGCCAGCAGCCAGCTGGGGGACAGGGGGAACATTCAGTACTTC. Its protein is CASSQLGDRGNIQYF.

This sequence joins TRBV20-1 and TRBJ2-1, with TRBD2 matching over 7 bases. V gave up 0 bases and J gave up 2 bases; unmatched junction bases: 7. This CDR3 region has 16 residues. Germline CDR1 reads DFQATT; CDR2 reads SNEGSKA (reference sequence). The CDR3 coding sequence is TGCAGTGCTAGAGATCAGACCGGGACTACCTACAATGAGCAGTTCTTC. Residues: CSARDQTGTTYNEQFF.

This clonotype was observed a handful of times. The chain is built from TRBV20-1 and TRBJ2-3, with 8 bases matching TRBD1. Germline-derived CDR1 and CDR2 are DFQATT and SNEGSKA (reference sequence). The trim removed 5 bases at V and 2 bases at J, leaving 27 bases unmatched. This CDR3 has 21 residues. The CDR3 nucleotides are TGCAGTGCTCGTCACGGACACCGGAGACAGGGGCATAATTCCCTCACAGATACGCAGTATTTT. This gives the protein CSARHGHRRQGHNSLTDTQYF.

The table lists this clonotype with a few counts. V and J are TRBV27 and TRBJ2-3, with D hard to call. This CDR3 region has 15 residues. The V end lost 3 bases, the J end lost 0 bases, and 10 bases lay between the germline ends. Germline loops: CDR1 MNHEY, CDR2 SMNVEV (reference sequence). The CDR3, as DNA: TGTGCCAGCAGTTTGATTGGGTCAAGCACAGATACGCAGTATTTT. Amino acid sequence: CASSLIGSSTDTQYF.

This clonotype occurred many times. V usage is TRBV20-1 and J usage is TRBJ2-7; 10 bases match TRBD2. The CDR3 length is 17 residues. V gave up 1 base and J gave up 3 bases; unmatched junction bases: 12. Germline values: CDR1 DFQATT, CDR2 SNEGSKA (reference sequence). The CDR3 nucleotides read TGCAGTGCTAGAGTTAGCGGGGGGCCTACGACCTTCTACGAGCAGTACGTC. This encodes CSARVSGGPTTFYEQYV.

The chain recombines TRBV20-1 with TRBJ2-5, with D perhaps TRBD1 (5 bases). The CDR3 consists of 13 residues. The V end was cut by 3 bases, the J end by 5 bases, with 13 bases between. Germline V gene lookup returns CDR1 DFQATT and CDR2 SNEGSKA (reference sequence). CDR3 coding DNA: TGCAGTGCTAGCCGACAGTTTCCCGAGACCCAGTACTTC. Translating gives CSASRQFPETQYF.